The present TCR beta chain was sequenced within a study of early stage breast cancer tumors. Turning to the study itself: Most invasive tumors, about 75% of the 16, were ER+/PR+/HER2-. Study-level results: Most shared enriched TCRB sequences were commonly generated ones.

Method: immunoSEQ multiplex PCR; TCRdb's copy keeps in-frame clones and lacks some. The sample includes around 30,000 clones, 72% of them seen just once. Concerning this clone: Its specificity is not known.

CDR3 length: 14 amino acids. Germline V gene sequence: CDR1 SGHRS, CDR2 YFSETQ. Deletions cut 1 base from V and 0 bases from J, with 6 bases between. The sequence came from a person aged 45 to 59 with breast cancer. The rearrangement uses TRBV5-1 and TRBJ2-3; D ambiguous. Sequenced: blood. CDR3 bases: TGCGCCAGCAGCTTGTCGTCGAGCACAGATACGCAGTATTTT. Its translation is CASSLSSSTDTQYF.